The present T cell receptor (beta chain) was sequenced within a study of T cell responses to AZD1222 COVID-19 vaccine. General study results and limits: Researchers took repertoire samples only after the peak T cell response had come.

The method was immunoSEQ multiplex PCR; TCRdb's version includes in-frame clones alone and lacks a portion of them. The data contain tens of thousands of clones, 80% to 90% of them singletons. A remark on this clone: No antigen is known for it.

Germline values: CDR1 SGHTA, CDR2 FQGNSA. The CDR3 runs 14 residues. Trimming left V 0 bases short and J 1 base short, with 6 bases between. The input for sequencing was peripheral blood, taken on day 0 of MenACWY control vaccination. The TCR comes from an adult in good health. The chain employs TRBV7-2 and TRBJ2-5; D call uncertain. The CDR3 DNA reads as TGTGCCAGCAGCTTAGCCGGATCCCAAGAGACCCAGTACTTC. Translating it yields CASSLAGSQETQYF.